This T cell receptor (beta chain) was retrieved from a study of blood T cell repertoires in COVID-19. Study at large: Donors in the United States, Italy and Spain gave samples during acute or convalescent COVID-19. The cDNA or gDNA used as material had been derived from T cells, B-cell-depleted T cells, or PBMCs.

Germline CDR1 is SGHTA and CDR2 is FQGNSA. The V gene lost 5 bases and the J gene lost 8 bases, with 18 bases spanning the gap. The CDR3 runs 14 residues. Assignments of participants to cohorts depended upon their own reported clinical history. Recovery meant two consecutive negative NP/OP PCR tests, professional clearance, or resolved symptoms. This clone was counted a single time. Only in-frame clones appear in the TCRdb table, and some are missing; sequencing was by immunoSEQ multiplex PCR. Of about 220,000 clones listed, about 80% are singletons. This sequence joins TRBV7-2 and TRBJ1-2, with D perhaps TRBD1 (6 bases). The specimen was PBMCs or T cells enriched from blood (not recorded which). This sequence was found in a man aged 35-49 years who had recovered from COVID-19. The CDR3 nucleotides read TGTGCCAGCAGCGCACTACCAGGGGCCGGCGGCTACACCTTC. It yields the protein CASSALPGAGGYTF.